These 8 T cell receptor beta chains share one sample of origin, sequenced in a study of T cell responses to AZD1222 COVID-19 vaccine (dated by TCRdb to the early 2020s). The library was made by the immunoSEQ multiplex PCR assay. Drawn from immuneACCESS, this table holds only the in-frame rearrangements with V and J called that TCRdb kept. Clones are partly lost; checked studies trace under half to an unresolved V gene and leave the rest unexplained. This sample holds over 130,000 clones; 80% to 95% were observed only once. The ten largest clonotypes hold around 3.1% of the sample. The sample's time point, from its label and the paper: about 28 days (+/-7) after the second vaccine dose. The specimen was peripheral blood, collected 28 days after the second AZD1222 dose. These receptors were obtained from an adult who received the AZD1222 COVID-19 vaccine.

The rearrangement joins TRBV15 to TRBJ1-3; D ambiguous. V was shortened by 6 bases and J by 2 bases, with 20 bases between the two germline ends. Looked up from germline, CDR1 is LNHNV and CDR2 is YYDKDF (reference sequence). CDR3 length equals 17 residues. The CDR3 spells CATRSTIPVIAGNTIYF. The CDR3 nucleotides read TGTGCCACCAGGTCCACCATACCGGTCATCGCTGGAAACACCATATATTTT. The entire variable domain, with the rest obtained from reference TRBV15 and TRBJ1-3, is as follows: DAMVIQNPRYQVTQFGKPVTLSCSQTLNHNVMYWYQQKSSQAPKLLFHYYDKDFNNEADTPDNFQSRRPNTSFCFLDIRSPGLGDTAMYLCATRSTIPVIAGNTIYFGEGSWLTVV.

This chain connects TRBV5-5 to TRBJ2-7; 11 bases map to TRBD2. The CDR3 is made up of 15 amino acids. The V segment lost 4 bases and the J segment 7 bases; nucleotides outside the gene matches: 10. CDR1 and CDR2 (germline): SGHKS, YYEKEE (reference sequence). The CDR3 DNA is TGTGCCAGCAGCCCAACTAGCGGGAGTCCCCTGGAGCAGTACTTC. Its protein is CASSPTSGSPLEQYF.

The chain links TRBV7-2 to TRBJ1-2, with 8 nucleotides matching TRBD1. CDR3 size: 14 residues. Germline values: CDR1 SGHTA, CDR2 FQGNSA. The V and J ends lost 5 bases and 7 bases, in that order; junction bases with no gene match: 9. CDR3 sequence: CASSAGQAKVGYTF. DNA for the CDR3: TGTGCCAGCAGCGCGGGACAGGCTAAGGTTGGCTACACCTTC.

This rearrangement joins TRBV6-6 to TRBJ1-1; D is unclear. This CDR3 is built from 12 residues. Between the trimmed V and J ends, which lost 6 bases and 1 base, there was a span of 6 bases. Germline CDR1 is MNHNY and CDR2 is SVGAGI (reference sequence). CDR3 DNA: TGTGCCAGCAGAAACTGGAACACTGAAGCTTTCTTT. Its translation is CASRNWNTEAFF.

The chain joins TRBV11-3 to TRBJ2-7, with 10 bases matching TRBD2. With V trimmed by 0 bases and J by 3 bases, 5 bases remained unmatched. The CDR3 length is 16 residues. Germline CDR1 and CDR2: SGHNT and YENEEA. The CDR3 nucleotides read TGTGCCAGCAGCTTAGACGGGCTAGCGGGAGTCTACGAGCAGTACTTC. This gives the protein CASSLDGLAGVYEQYF.

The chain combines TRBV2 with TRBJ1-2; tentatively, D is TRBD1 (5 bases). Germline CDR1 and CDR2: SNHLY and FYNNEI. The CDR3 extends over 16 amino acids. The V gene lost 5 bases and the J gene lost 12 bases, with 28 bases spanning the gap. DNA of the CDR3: TGTGCCAGCAGTACTCGCGGGGGGGAACCTCTATTTGGGGACACCTTC. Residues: CASSTRGGEPLFGDTF. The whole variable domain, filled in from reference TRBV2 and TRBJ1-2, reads EPEVTQTPSHQVTQMGQEVILRCVPISNHLYFYWYRQILGQKVEFLVSFYNNEISEKSEIFDDQFSVERPDGSNFTLKIRSTKLEDSAMYFCASSTRGGEPLFGDTFGSGTRLTVV.

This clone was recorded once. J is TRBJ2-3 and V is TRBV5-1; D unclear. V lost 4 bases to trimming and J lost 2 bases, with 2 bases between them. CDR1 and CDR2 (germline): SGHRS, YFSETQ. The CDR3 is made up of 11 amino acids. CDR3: CASSNTDTQYF. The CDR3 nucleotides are TGCGCCAGCAGCAACACAGATACGCAGTATTTT.

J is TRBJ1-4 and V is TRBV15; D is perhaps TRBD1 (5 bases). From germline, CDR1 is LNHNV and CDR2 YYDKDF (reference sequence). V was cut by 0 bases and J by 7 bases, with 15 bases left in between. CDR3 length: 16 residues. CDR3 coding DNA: TGTGCCACCAGCAGAGATCAGGCAGGGTGGAGTGAAAAACTGTTTTTT. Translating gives CATSRDQAGWSEKLFF.